This T cell receptor (beta chain) comes out of a study of blood T cells in healthy people across ages (dated by TCRdb to between 2014 and 2016). Regarding the research as a whole: In model experiments, template switching captured roughly one uniquely barcoded TCR beta cDNA molecule for every two T cells. The study measured age-related changes in TCR beta repertoire diversity using deep sequencing normalized with unique cDNA molecular identifiers. The donors were divided into four age groups: young (average around 16 years), middle-aged (over 35), aged (approximately 62) and long-lived (around 87). To avoid experimental bias, donors of different ages were randomly spread across the sequencing lanes. The study analyzed two additional independent replicas of 1 million unique cDNA reads from the same blood draw for two donors, one aged 18 to 29 and one aged 80 or older. What the research found in general, with its limitations: Total diversity estimates from one million sequenced T cells were considered lower bounds and underestimates. Since profiling was done on bulk unsorted PBMCs, naive and antigen-experienced compartments could not be conclusively compared. Observed TCR beta diversity per million T cells fell roughly linearly with age, and a significant reduction was already apparent by age about 43. Compared with the aged group, the long-lived group had more naive CD4+ T cells, fewer expanded clones and increased TCR diversity, suggesting age selection. Because the CMV infection status of the donors was unknown, age-related changes in expanded clonotypes may potentially have been confounded. The percentage of naive T cells measured by flow cytometry correlated strongly with observed TCR beta diversity.

The approximately 40 donors, aged roughly 6 to 95 years, were systemically healthy Caucasian individuals from Russia. About 10 milliliters of peripheral blood were collected from each donor into EDTA-treated Vacutainer tubes. Ficoll-Paque density-gradient centrifugation was used to isolate PBMCs, with at least 6 million per sample. Trizol reagent was used to extract total RNA from the PBMCs, yielding at least 5 micrograms per sample. For every donor, an aliquot of PBMCs went through flow cytometry to measure the percentages of naive CD45RAhigh/CD27high T cells. Measured from the cysteine to the phenylalanine, the CDR3 is 12 residues long. Of all the DNA, just the CDR3 is kept, 36 bases in frame from base 1. CDR1 and CDR2 are read off the germline V gene as SGHRS and YFSETQ. The junction carries 6 bases between V and J, which are trimmed by 3 bases and 5 bases respectively. The method was 5' RACE. Sequenced using an Illumina HiSeq 2500. A second PCR of about 6 to 11 cycles was performed with a sample-barcoded 5' primer and a J-beta primer mix. A template-switch 5' adaptor carrying 12 random nucleotides introduced a unique molecular identifier onto each TCR beta cDNA molecule. At least 2.5 million CDR3-containing paired-end reads were obtained from each sample. First-strand cDNA synthesis was performed from all RNA using the Mint cDNA synthesis kit, with priming by a TRBC-specific oligonucleotide. After uracil-DNA glycosylase treatment, a first 18-cycle PCR used universal primers M1SS and BC2_uni_R on all cDNA. The study's processing was this. For normalization, 1 million high-quality reads were randomly selected from each sample, with every read carrying a distinct molecular identifier. Reads sharing molecular identifiers were discarded rather than binned into consensus sequences. MiTCR, with a Q25 quality threshold and the strictest error-elimination algorithm, was used for CDR3 identification, clonotype clustering and error correction. A nonparametric unseen species model with Euler transformation was used to estimate lower-bound total TCR beta diversity. TCRdb cleaned the public reads at Q25 with fastp, built clones with MiXCR and kept in-frame beta chains. CDR3 protein duplicates are merged, each entry listing the most common genes and DNA. The V and J calls shown here were made by TCRdb, not taken from the authors' results. The sample includes about 1.5 million distinct CDR3 sequences, with under 55% observed a single time. Over 3.5% of the sample is held by the ten biggest clonotypes.

In the case of this clonotype: The antigen it binds to is not known. No much larger clone exists at a distance of one base, and base qualities are not known.

The sample taken for sequencing was blood. This clonotype originated in a young woman in good health. The V and J segments used are TRBV5-1 and TRBJ2-4, with the D gene uncertain. The CDR3 here reads CASSSGENIQYF. In nucleotide form, the sequence is TGCGCCAGCAGCTCTGGGGAAAACATTCAGTACTTC.